Sequencing of this T cell receptor (beta chain) was carried out in a study of T cell responses to AZD1222 COVID-19 vaccine. Broader study findings: The study found Spike-specific TCR breadth and depth rose after two AZD1222 doses.

Worth noting for this clone: Its antigen remains unknown.

CDR1 and CDR2 from the germline V gene are MNHEY and SVGAGI. With V trimmed by 6 bases and J by 2 bases, 7 bases remained unmatched. This CDR3 has 14 amino acids. Sequenced by immunoSEQ multiplex PCR; TCRdb stores in-frame clones only, minus some. The table records about 150,000 clones, roughly 90% of them present only once. Specimen: peripheral blood, collected 28 days after the second AZD1222 dose. The source is an adult who received the AZD1222 COVID-19 vaccine. This rearrangement joins TRBV6-5 to TRBJ2-7; TRBD2 agrees at 7 bases. The CDR3 loop reads CASSHRTSPYEQYF. The CDR3 nucleotides read TGTGCCAGCAGCCACCGGACTAGTCCCTACGAGCAGTACTTC.